A single T cell receptor beta chain is shown here with its context. Its antigen is unidentified. The sample is drawn from a study of lymphopenia after photon versus proton radiotherapy. Study conclusions and caveats: Oligoclonal CD8+ Temra expansion after nadir drove photon patients' diversity drop. Photon-treated patients lost naive T cells and TCR diversity; proton-treated stayed stable. Authors raise, but do not show, better survival with proton therapy. A bigger post-nadir fall in TCR diversity correlated inversely with survival time in deceased patients.

Generated by immunoSEQ multiplex PCR, the TCRdb table keeps only in-frame clones and is missing some. The sample yields about 55,000 clones, roughly 80% seen once. V lost 4 bases to trimming and J lost 2 bases; unmatched junction nucleotides: 9. Germline V lookup: CDR1 GTSNPN, CDR2 SVGIG (reference sequence). The CDR3 length is 15 residues. Sample: peripheral blood, taken from a patient treated with proton-based radiotherapy. The clonotype originates from a man between 60 and 70 years old with pancreatic cancer. This chain uses TRBV30 with TRBJ2-5; 8 nucleotides agree with TRBD2. The CDR3 loop reads CAWTPGTSGQETQYF. The CDR3 nucleotides read TGTGCCTGGACCCCGGGAACTAGCGGTCAAGAGACCCAGTACTTC.